Each of the 21 T cell receptor beta chains below was sequenced from the same sample in a study of OX40 agonist ivuxolimab in advanced cancers. This table comes from immunoSEQ multiplex PCR, and its TCRdb copy is limited to in-frame clones, with some not included. The table lists some 87,000 clones, 90% of them singletons. The sample was CD4+ or CD8+ T cells sorted from blood, taken in a trial of the OX40 agonist ivuxolimab. Source of these receptors: an adult with an advanced solid tumor such as melanoma, head and neck, liver or kidney cancer.

This chain uses TRBV5-4 with TRBJ1-1; weak D call: TRBD1 (6 bases). The CDR3 contains 20 residues. CDR1 and CDR2 (germline): SGHNT, YYREEE (reference sequence). Trimming took 0 bases from V and 5 from J, leaving 29 bases between them. CDR3 protein: CASSLGVRPLGRGARTEAFF. CDR3 coding DNA: TGTGCCAGCAGCTTGGGGGTTCGACCACTCGGTCGGGGGGCGCGGACTGAAGCTTTCTTT.

V is TRBV7-9 and J is TRBJ1-4, with a possible D match to TRBD1 (6 bases). V shed 5 bases and J shed 4 bases, with 14 bases lying between them. CDR1 SEHNR and CDR2 FQNEAQ come from the germline V gene (reference sequence). This CDR3 contains 15 residues. The CDR3 coding sequence is TGTGCCAGCAGCCAGGGGCGCAGGGGTAATGAAAAACTGTTTTTT. Encoded protein: CASSQGRRGNEKLFF. The full variable domain, its missing parts supplied by reference TRBV7-9 and TRBJ1-4, is DTGVSQNPRHKITKRGQNVTFRCDPISEHNRLYWYRQTLGQGPEFLTYFQNEAQLEKSRLLSDRFSAERPKGSFSTLEIQRTEQGDSAMYLCASSQGRRGNEKLFFGSGTQLSVL.

The chain uses TRBV30 and TRBJ1-2; no reliable D call. CDR1 GTSNPN and CDR2 SVGIG come from the germline V gene (reference sequence). Between the trimmed V and J ends, which lost 3 bases and 4 bases, there was a span of 12 bases. CDR3 length: 13 residues. In DNA form, the CDR3 reads TGTGCCTGGAGCCCCGGACTTTCCTATGGCTACACCTTC. This translates into CAWSPGLSYGYTF.

V is TRBV13 and J is TRBJ2-2; 8 positions agree with TRBD2. V lost 1 base to trimming and J lost 1 base; unmatched junction nucleotides: 2. The CDR3 runs to 16 residues. The germline gives CDR1 PRHDT, CDR2 FYEKMQ (reference sequence). CDR3 nucleotide sequence: TGTGCCAGCAGCTTAGAACTAGCGGTGAACACCGGGGAGCTGTTTTTT. It specifies CASSLELAVNTGELFF.

The rearrangement joins TRBV4-3 to TRBJ1-3; 7 nucleotides line up with TRBD1. The V gene end was trimmed by 3 bases and the J gene end by 2 bases; junction bases not matched to a gene: 4. The CDR3 totals 15 residues. CDR1 is LGHNA, CDR2 YSLEER, per germline. Here the CDR3 DNA reads TGCGCCAGCAGCCAGGAGGACAGGCCTGGAAACACCATATATTTT. Protein: CASSQEDRPGNTIYF.

J is TRBJ2-5 and V is TRBV5-1, with D perhaps matching TRBD2 (6 bases). The last part of the DNA fits TRBJ2-7 better; the J call may be wrong. Germline CDR1 SGHRS, CDR2 YFSETQ. The CDR3 is 17 amino acids. The CDR3 protein is CASSLRDSSSHIYEQYF. The CDR3 bases are TGCGCCAGCAGCTTACGGGACTCCTCATCTCATATCTACGAGCAGTACTTC.

The chain links TRBV6-6 to TRBJ1-1; 9 bases align to TRBD1. The CDR3 spans 16 residues. Losses at the gene ends were 1 base for V and 5 bases for J; bases not matched to a gene: 8. Per the germline V gene, CDR1 is MNHNY and CDR2 is SVGAGI (reference sequence). The CDR3: CASSYFPGQGWTEAFF. The CDR3 coding sequence is TGTGCCAGCAGTTACTTCCCGGGACAGGGTTGGACTGAAGCTTTCTTT.

The V call is TRBV6-4, the J call TRBJ1-1; perhaps TRBD1 as D (6 bases). Germline-derived CDR1 and CDR2 are MRHNA and SNTAGT. The CDR3 sequence is 14 residues long. V was pared by 6 bases and J by 1 base, with 12 bases between. CDR3 amino acids: CASRQGPANTEAFF. In DNA form, the CDR3 reads TGTGCCAGCAGGCAGGGGCCGGCGAACACTGAAGCTTTCTTT.

The chain links TRBV6-5 to TRBJ2-7, with 9 bases identical to TRBD2. The J segment lost 5 bases and the V segment lost 5 bases, leaving 7 bases of the junction unmatched. The CDR3 runs 14 residues. The V gene's germline CDR1 is MNHEY and CDR2 SVGAGI. For the CDR3, the DNA is TGTGCCAGCAGTGCCGGGACTAGCATAGACGAGCAGTACTTC. Protein product: CASSAGTSIDEQYF.

The genes are TRBV5-1 and TRBJ1-2; D perhaps matches TRBD1 (6 bases). Germline CDR1 SGHRS, CDR2 YFSETQ. The CDR3 length is 14 residues. Trimming removed 2 bases at V and 6 bases at J, with 14 bases between. CDR3 sequence: CASSLIGGGDGYTF. DNA for the CDR3: TGCGCCAGCAGCTTAATAGGGGGAGGAGATGGCTACACCTTC.

V gene TRBV6-6 combines with J gene TRBJ2-2, with unresolved D. This CDR3 is 11 amino acids long. V shed 5 bases and J shed 8 bases, with 6 bases lying between them. CDR1 and CDR2 (germline): MNHNY, SVGAGI (reference sequence). The CDR3 bases are TGTGCCAGCAGTCGTCAGGGGGAGCTGTTTTTT. Translation: CASSRQGELFF.

In its sample, this clone was seen once. The V gene is TRBV11-3, the J gene TRBJ2-3, with TRBD1 as a possible D gene (6 bases). V lost 1 base to trimming and J lost 6 bases, with 17 bases between them. This CDR3 comprises 16 residues. Germline V gene data show CDR1 as SGHNT and CDR2 as YENEEA. In nucleotides, the CDR3 is TGTGCCAGCAGCTTAGGGTACCCCGGGACAACTGATACGCAGTATTTT. It yields the protein CASSLGYPGTTDTQYF.

The J gene is TRBJ1-5, the V gene TRBV19; a weak D match, TRBD1 (6 bases). V lost 3 bases to trimming and J lost 5 bases, with 11 bases between them. This CDR3 has 14 amino acids. The germline gives CDR1 LNHDA, CDR2 SQIVND (reference sequence). As DNA, the CDR3 is TGTGCCAGTAGTATTGGGGGGGGGCATCAGCCCCAGCATTTT. This codes for CASSIGGGHQPQHF.

This clone was seen more than once but under ten times. The chain joins TRBV5-4 to TRBJ2-5, with unresolved D. Germline CDR1 and CDR2: SGHNT and YYREEE (reference sequence). CDR3 length equals 15 residues. V lost 0 bases, J lost 1 base, and 10 bases lay in between. The CDR3 is CASSLELASQETQYF. DNA of the CDR3: TGTGCCAGCAGCTTGGAGCTGGCCTCCCAAGAGACCCAGTACTTC.

This CDR3 is CASSLGRGLTYEQYF. CDR3 nucleotides: TGTGCCAGCAGCTTGGGAAGGGGGCTGACCTACGAGCAGTACTTC. The chain uses TRBV2 and TRBJ2-7; TRBD1 matches at 7 bases. The CDR3 covers 15 residues. Germline trimming cut 6 bases from V and 2 bases from J; bases unmatched to any gene: 10. The V gene's germline CDR1 is SNHLY and CDR2 FYNNEI.

V usage is TRBV7-8 and J usage is TRBJ2-6; D gene ambiguous. In germline, CDR1 is SGHVS, CDR2 FQNEAQ. CDR3 length: 18 amino acids. V was clipped by 0 bases and J by 1 base, with 13 bases between them. CDR3 bases: TGTGCCAGCAGCTTAGCAGGCTACAGTTGGTCTGGGGCCAACGTCCTGACTTTC. Protein: CASSLAGYSWSGANVLTF.

V and J are TRBV19 and TRBJ2-3; TRBD2 is a possible D gene (5 bases). V was shortened by 5 bases and J by 9 bases, with 12 bases between the two germline ends. The germline CDR1 and CDR2 sequences are LNHDA and SQIVND (reference sequence). The CDR3 runs to 12 residues. The CDR3 reads CASSRLRETQYF. In nucleotides, the CDR3 is TGTGCCAGTAGTCGTCTGAGGGAGACGCAGTATTTT.

The V and J genes are TRBV19 and TRBJ2-1, with D maybe TRBD2 (5 bases). V dropped 3 bases and J dropped 6 bases, with 9 bases sitting between them. CDR1 and CDR2 from the germline V gene are LNHDA and SQIVND (reference sequence). This CDR3 comprises 13 residues. The CDR3 DNA reads as TGTGCCAGTAGTATGGACTCTTCCAATGAGCAGTTCTTC. It is translated as CASSMDSSNEQFF.

The chain combines TRBV18 with TRBJ2-5, with a weak D call TRBD1 (5 bases). This CDR3 has 14 residues. Trimming pared 6 bases from V and 4 bases from J, leaving 15 bases between. CDR1 and CDR2 from the germline V gene are KGHSH and LQKENI. In DNA form, the CDR3 reads TGTGCCAGCTCCCAGGGCGTTGGGCGAGAGACCCAGTACTTC. Translated: CASSQGVGRETQYF.

V gene TRBV7-3 combines with J gene TRBJ1-4, with D perhaps TRBD1 (6 bases). The CDR3 extends over 15 amino acids. Trimming left V 4 bases short and J 7 bases short, with 16 bases between. CDR1 is SGHTA and CDR2 is FQGTGA in the germline V gene. This CDR3 reads CASSSWTDVGEKLFF. CDR3 sequence (DNA): TGTGCCAGCAGCTCCTGGACAGATGTAGGTGAAAAACTGTTTTTT.

V gene TRBV5-6 combines with J gene TRBJ1-2; perhaps TRBD1 as D (5 bases). Trimming removed 2 bases at V and 8 bases at J, with 19 bases between. The germline CDR1 and CDR2 sequences are SGHDT and YYEEEE. The CDR3 spans 15 residues. CDR3 sequence: CASSFSDSKFNGYTF. DNA for the CDR3: TGTGCCAGCAGCTTCAGCGACAGTAAGTTTAACGGCTACACCTTC.